These 19 T cell receptor beta chains came from one sample sequenced in a study of CD8 T cells in ankylosing spondylitis. Notes on the study in general: Several highly homologous variants formed a TCR beta motif that appeared characteristic of ankylosing spondylitis blood.

These receptors' antigens are unknown. From the 5' RACE reads, TCRdb called clonotypes with MiXCR, one entry per CDR3 protein. Among 800,000 to 900,000 distinct CDR3 sequences listed, about 11% were seen once. Sequenced sample: blood, either unsorted or a sorted T cell fraction (not recorded which). The receptor set was obtained from a male donor with ankylosing spondylitis.

This clonotype was seen at least ten times. The chain joins TRBV20-1 to TRBJ2-7; D remains ambiguous. Trimming removed 3 bases at V and 0 bases at J, with 9 bases between. This CDR3 has 13 residues. Germline assignment: CDR1 DFQATT and CDR2 SNEGSKA (reference sequence). The CDR3 protein is CSARVGGSYEQYF. The CDR3 nucleotides are TGCAGTGCTAGGGTTGGCGGCTCCTACGAGCAGTACTTC.

This clonotype has at least ten counts. The rearrangement joins TRBV10-3 to TRBJ2-5, with TRBD2 as a possible D gene (5 bases). The V gene's germline CDR1 is ENHRY and CDR2 SYGVKD. The CDR3 has 12 amino acids. V lost 11 bases and J 0 bases, leaving 10 bases between the germline ends. The CDR3 nucleotides read TGTGCCGCCTCGGGGTACCAAGAGACCCAGTACTTC. As protein: CAASGYQETQYF.

In DNA, the CDR3 is TGTGCCAGCAGCCTACGACAGGGGACCTACAATGAGCAGTTCTTC. Translating it yields CASSLRQGTYNEQFF. V is TRBV7-2 and J is TRBJ2-1, with 8 bases identical to TRBD1. There are 15 residues in the CDR3. V shed 5 bases, J shed 2 bases, and the junction held 5 bases outside the gene matches. The germline gives CDR1 SGHTA, CDR2 FQGNSA.

The chain combines TRBV4-3 with TRBJ1-2; D is ambiguous. Deletions cut 1 base from V and 4 bases from J, with 10 bases between. This CDR3 is 14 amino acids long. Per the germline V gene, CDR1 is LGHNA and CDR2 is YSLEER. CDR3 bases: TGCGCCAGCAGCCAAGTTGGAGGTTCCTATGGCTACACCTTC. This codes for CASSQVGGSYGYTF.

This clonotype was seen repeatedly, ten times or more. The chain uses TRBV20-1 and TRBJ2-7, with D perhaps TRBD2 (6 bases). V was trimmed by 6 bases and J by 6 bases, leaving 15 bases between them. The CDR3 is 12 amino acids. The germline V gene has CDR1 DFQATT and CDR2 SNEGSKA (reference sequence). CDR3 nucleotides: TGCAGTGCCGGAAGCGGGCAACGCGAGCAGTACTTC. Protein: CSAGSGQREQYF.

A few counts support this clonotype. This rearrangement joins TRBV29-1 to TRBJ2-1; no clear D. V dropped 7 bases and J dropped 7 bases, with 8 bases sitting between them. CDR1 is SQVTM, CDR2 ANQGSEA, per germline. The CDR3 length is 10 residues. CDR3 in DNA: TGCAGCGCTGGGCCTAATGAGCAGTTCTTC. This encodes CSAGPNEQFF.

The chain has TRBV15 and TRBJ1-2; D is uncertain. Per germline, CDR1 LNHNV and CDR2 YYDKDF (reference sequence). V lost 4 bases to trimming and J lost 4 bases, with 10 bases between them. CDR3 size: 13 residues. The CDR3 DNA is TGTGCCACCAGCAAAGGACTGAGCTATGGCTACACCTTC. This codes for CATSKGLSYGYTF.

This clonotype was picked up a small number of times. This sequence joins TRBV20-1 and TRBJ1-1; no firm D call. The germline V gene has CDR1 DFQATT and CDR2 SNEGSKA (reference sequence). The CDR3 totals 12 residues. The CDR3 sequence is CRLPEGNTEAFF. The CDR3 DNA follows: TGCAGGCTTCCGGAGGGGAACACTGAAGCTTTCTTT.

This clonotype was observed many times. The chain is built from TRBV20-1 and TRBJ1-2; D is undetermined. The ends were cut back, 1 base at V and 1 base at J, with 4 bases in the middle. This CDR3 is built from 12 residues. Germline V gene data show CDR1 as DFQATT and CDR2 as SNEGSKA (reference sequence). The CDR3 loop reads CSARVSNYGYTF. CDR3 coding DNA: TGCAGTGCTAGAGTCAGTAACTATGGCTACACCTTC.

This chain links TRBV20-1 with TRBJ2-5; either TRBD1 or TRBD2 may supply D (5 bases each). The CDR3 consists of 15 residues. Trimming cost V 2 bases and J 2 bases, with 15 bases left between them. The germline CDR1 and CDR2 sequences are DFQATT and SNEGSKA (reference sequence). CDR3: CSARRARGTQETQYF. The CDR3 coding sequence is TGCAGTGCTAGACGAGCGAGGGGAACGCAAGAGACCCAGTACTTC.

This clonotype has only one observation. The chain recombines TRBV9 with TRBJ1-6; D remains ambiguous. The CDR3 has 18 residues. V was clipped by 1 base and J by 7 bases, with 21 bases between them. Germline V gene lookup returns CDR1 SGDLS and CDR2 YYNGEE. DNA for the CDR3: TGTGCCAGCAGCGTAACCGCCAACCCCTTAGGGCTCAATTCACCCCTCCACTTT. This encodes CASSVTANPLGLNSPLHF.

Turning to this clonotype: Being one base from a much bigger clone, this may be a read error. The genes are TRBV5-6 and TRBJ2-7; TRBD2 might be the D (5 bases). Germline V CDR1 and CDR2: SGHDT, YYEEEE. Trimming left V 4 bases short and J 3 bases short, with 11 bases between. The CDR3 is made up of 13 amino acids. The CDR3 reads CASSRGPFYEQYF. As DNA, the CDR3 is TGTGCCAGCAGCCGCGGGCCGTTCTACGAGCAGTACTTC.

The sample holds a few counts of this clonotype. The chain carries TRBV20-1 and TRBJ1-1; the D is unclear. The ends were cut back, 0 bases at V and 0 bases at J, with 5 bases in the middle. CDR3 size: 13 residues. Germline lookup yields CDR1 DFQATT and CDR2 SNEGSKA (reference sequence). The CDR3 reads CSARELVNTEAFF. Here the CDR3 DNA reads TGCAGTGCTAGAGAATTAGTGAACACTGAAGCTTTCTTT.

This clonotype was detected a few times. V and J are TRBV5-1 and TRBJ2-2; D unclear. This CDR3 contains 13 residues. Trimming took off 1 base at V and 6 bases at J, with 7 bases between the two ends. Germline V gene lookup returns CDR1 SGHRS and CDR2 YFSETQ. The CDR3 DNA is TGCGCCAGCAGCTTGAGGCCCGCCGGGGAGCTGTTTTTT. Protein sequence: CASSLRPAGELFF.

This clonotype has ten or more counts. The chain combines TRBV7-2 with TRBJ2-7; D possibly corresponds to TRBD1 (6 bases). CDR3 size: 13 residues. Germline values: CDR1 SGHTA, CDR2 FQGNSA. Trimming took off 4 bases at V and 5 bases at J, with 12 bases between the two ends. Written as DNA, the CDR3 is TGTGCCAGCAGCTCCTTATCAGGGGACGAGCAGTACTTC. It specifies CASSSLSGDEQYF.

This clonotype showed up many times. The CDR3 sequence is CASSRFGPGDEQYF. In nucleotides, the CDR3 is TGTGCCAGCAGCCGCTTTGGGCCAGGGGACGAGCAGTACTTC. V gene TRBV13 combines with J gene TRBJ2-7, with a weak D call TRBD1 (6 bases). Trimming stripped 5 bases from V and 5 bases from J, with 16 bases between. The CDR3 is 14 amino acids. Looked up from germline, CDR1 is PRHDT and CDR2 is FYEKMQ (reference sequence).

This clonotype was seen only a few times. This chain uses TRBV25-1 with TRBJ2-5; D possibly corresponds to TRBD1 (5 bases). The CDR3 spans 15 residues. Trimming removed 3 bases at V and 4 bases at J, with 15 bases between. Germline loops: CDR1 MGHDK, CDR2 SYGVNS. CDR3 sequence reads: CASSDPGMARETQYF. CDR3 DNA sequence: TGTGCCAGCAGTGACCCAGGGATGGCCAGAGAGACCCAGTACTTC. The entire variable domain, with the rest obtained from reference TRBV25-1 and TRBJ2-5, is as follows: EADIYQTPRYLVIGTGKKITLECSQTMGHDKMYWYQQDPGMELHLIHYSYGVNSTEKGDLSSESTVSRIRTEHFPLTLESARPSHTSQYLCASSDPGMARETQYFGPGTRLLVL.

This clonotype was picked up a small number of times. The rearrangement links TRBV12-3 or TRBV12-4 to TRBJ2-7; either TRBD1 or TRBD2 may fit D (5 bases each). V shed 2 bases and J shed 1 base, with 21 bases lying between them. The CDR3 runs 18 residues. In DNA form, the CDR3 reads TGTGCCAGCAGTTTATTACCGGGACCAGAAGGAAAATCCTACGAGCAGTACTTC. Amino acid sequence: CASSLLPGPEGKSYEQYF.

In this sample, this clonotype turned up a few times. This chain uses TRBV6-6 with TRBJ1-2; D not certain. V dropped 5 bases and J dropped 6 bases, with 13 bases sitting between them. This CDR3 comprises 13 residues. Per germline, CDR1 MNHNY and CDR2 SVGAGI (reference sequence). In DNA, the CDR3 is TGTGCCAGCAGTGGTGACAAAACCCATGGCTACACCTTC. Translation: CASSGDKTHGYTF.